Listed below are T cell receptor beta chains from one sample, sequenced in a study of T cell changes during pregnancy in multiple sclerosis. Repertoires were generated with immunoSEQ multiplex PCR, while TCRdb's copy carries only in-frame clones and drops some. The top ten hold about 7.5% of the sample, which has 25,000 to 30,000 clones, roughly 89% seen once. Sequences were derived from CD8+ T cells from peripheral blood mononuclear cells, sampled before pregnancy. These receptors were collected from a female donor with multiple sclerosis, enrolled in a pregnancy study. CDR3s include the opening cysteine and the closing phenylalanine or tryptophan. D genes are given only for firm matches. The size entry is marked missing in some rows and otherwise reads once, few, many or a size class.

D gene,J gene,clone size,V gene,CDR3 DNA,CDR3 protein
-,TRBJ2-1,-,TRBV19,TGTGCCAGTATCCCAGAGGGGGGGGGAGGGTACAATGAGCAGTTCTTC,CASIPEGGGGYNEQFF
TRBD2,TRBJ2-5,-,TRBV6-5,TGTGCCAGCAGTTACTCGACTAGCGGGGGGGAGACCCAGTACTTC,CASSYSTSGGETQYF
TRBD1,TRBJ1-2,-,TRBV11-2,TGTGCCAGCAGCTACGTCCTCCGGGACAGGGATGGCTACACCTTC,CASSYVLRDRDGYTF
-,TRBJ1-2,once,TRBV6-1,TGTGCCAGCAGTGAGGCGGGGGGATTGTGGGGCTACACCTTC,CASSEAGGLWGYTF
-,TRBJ2-7,-,TRBV13,TGTGCCAGCAGCCCCGAGTCGAGTGGTGAGCAGTACTTC,CASSPESSGEQYF
-,TRBJ2-7,-,TRBV9,TGTGCCAGCAGCGTGGGTGCACAGGGTGTCGACGAGCAGTACTTC,CASSVGAQGVDEQYF
TRBD1,TRBJ1-2,-,TRBV7-9,TGTGCCAGCAGCGCCGGGACAGGGGGCTTTCATGGCTACACCTTC,CASSAGTGGFHGYTF
-,TRBJ2-1,-,TRBV5-6,TGTGCCAGCAGCTTTAGCAATGAGCAGTTCTTC,CASSFSNEQFF
TRBD1,TRBJ2-3,-,TRBV14,TGTGCCAGCAGCCCTACAGGGGGAGGTGGAGATACGCAGTATTTT,CASSPTGGGGDTQYF
-,TRBJ1-1,-,TRBV27,TGTGCCAGCAGACCCCAGGGAGGAGGCACTGAAGCTTTCTTT,CASRPQGGGTEAFF
-,TRBJ2-7,-,TRBV19,TGTGCCAGTCCGGGACAAACCTACGAGCAGTACTTC,CASPGQTYEQYF
-,TRBJ1-1,-,TRBV7-8,TGTGCCAGCGGGGCGAAATTAACTGAAGCTTTCTTT,CASGAKLTEAFF
-,TRBJ1-4,-,TRBV4-1,TGCGCCAGCAGCCAAGATCTAGGTGGAGAACTGTTTTTT,CASSQDLGGELFF
-,TRBJ1-1,-,TRBV5-6,TGTGCCAGCAGCTTGGGAGGTGTTGAAGCTTTCTTT,CASSLGGVEAFF
TRBD1,TRBJ1-1,-,TRBV6-6,TGTGCCAGCAGCCTTACCGGGACAGCCGTGAACACTGAAGCTTTCTTT,CASSLTGTAVNTEAFF
TRBD2,TRBJ2-3,-,TRBV25-1,TGTGCCAGCAGCCTCCTTCAGGGACTAGCTGATGGTGGGGATACGCAGTATTTT,CASSLLQGLADGGDTQYF
-,TRBJ2-7,-,TRBV7-9,TGTGCCAGCAGCTTCCGTACCTACGAGCAGTACTTC,CASSFRTYEQYF
-,TRBJ2-1,-,TRBV11-2,TGTGCCAGCAGAGGGGCCTCTGAGCAGTTCTTC,CASRGASEQFF
-,TRBJ2-7,-,TRBV7-9,TGTGCCAGCAGCTTATCAGGCCATGGCTACGAGCAGTACTTC,CASSLSGHGYEQYF
-,TRBJ2-7,-,TRBV6-4,TGTGCCAGCAGTGTAGGGCACAGGAAACTTTCCTCCTACGAGCAGTACTTC,CASSVGHRKLSSYEQYF